The present entry profiles one TCR beta chain with its context. The entry originates in a study of CD8 T cells in Susac syndrome. This CDR3 contains 11 residues. V lost 8 bases, J lost 3 bases, and 1 base stayed unmatched. Germline V gives CDR1 DFQATT, CDR2 SNEGSKA (reference sequence). A quantity of about 0.5 to 1 ug RNA underwent reverse transcription using random hexamers. TCRdb itself ran the immunoSEQ multiplex PCR reads through MiXCR, one entry per CDR3 protein. Of about 140,000 distinct CDR3 sequences listed, approximately 95% are singletons. The V gene is TRBV20-1, the J gene TRBJ2-5; 9 positions match TRBD2. The origin of this receptor is a human donor with multiple sclerosis. Specimen: CD4+ T cells from PBMCs. CDR3 bases: TGCAGTAGCGGGGGGAAAGAGACCCAGTACTTC. This sequence encodes CSSGGKETQYF.